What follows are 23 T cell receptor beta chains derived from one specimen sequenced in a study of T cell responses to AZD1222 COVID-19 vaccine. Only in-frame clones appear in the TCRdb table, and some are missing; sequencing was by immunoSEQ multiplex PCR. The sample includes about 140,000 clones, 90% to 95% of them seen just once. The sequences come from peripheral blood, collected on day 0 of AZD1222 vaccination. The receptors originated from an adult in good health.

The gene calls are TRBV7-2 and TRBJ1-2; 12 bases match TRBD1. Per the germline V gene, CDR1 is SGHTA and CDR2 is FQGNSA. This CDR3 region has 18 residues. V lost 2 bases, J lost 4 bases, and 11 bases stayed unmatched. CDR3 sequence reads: CASSLKGTGGGSAYGYTF. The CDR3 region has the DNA TGTGCCAGCAGCTTAAAGGGGACAGGGGGCGGTTCGGCCTATGGCTACACCTTC.

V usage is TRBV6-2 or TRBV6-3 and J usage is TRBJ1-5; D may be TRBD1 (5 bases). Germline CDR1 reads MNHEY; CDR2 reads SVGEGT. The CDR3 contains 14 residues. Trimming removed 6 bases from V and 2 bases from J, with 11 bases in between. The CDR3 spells CASSQSRGNQPQHF. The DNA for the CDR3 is TGTGCCAGCAGCCAATCCAGGGGCAATCAGCCCCAGCATTTT.

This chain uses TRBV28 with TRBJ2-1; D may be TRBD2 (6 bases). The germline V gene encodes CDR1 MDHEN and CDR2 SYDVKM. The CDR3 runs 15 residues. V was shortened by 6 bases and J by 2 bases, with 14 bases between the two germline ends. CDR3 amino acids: CASSPRTGAYNEQFF. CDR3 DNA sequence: TGTGCCAGCAGCCCTAGAACGGGGGCCTACAATGAGCAGTTCTTC.

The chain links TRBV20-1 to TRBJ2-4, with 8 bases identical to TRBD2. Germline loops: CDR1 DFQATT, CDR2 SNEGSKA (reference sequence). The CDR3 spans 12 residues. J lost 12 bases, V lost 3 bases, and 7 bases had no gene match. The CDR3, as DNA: TGCAGTGCTAGTGAACTAGCGGATACTCAGTACTTC. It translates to CSASELADTQYF.

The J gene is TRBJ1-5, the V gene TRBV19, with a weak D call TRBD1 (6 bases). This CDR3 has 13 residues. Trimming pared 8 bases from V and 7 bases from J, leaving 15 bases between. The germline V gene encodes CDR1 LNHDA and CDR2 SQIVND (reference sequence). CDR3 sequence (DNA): TGTGCCAGTCCCCACAGGGTCGGACAGCCCCAGCATTTT. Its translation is CASPHRVGQPQHF.

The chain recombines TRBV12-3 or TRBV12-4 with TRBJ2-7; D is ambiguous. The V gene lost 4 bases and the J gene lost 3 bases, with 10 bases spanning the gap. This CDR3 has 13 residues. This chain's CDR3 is CASSSVGFYEQYF. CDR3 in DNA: TGTGCCAGCAGTTCGGTCGGGTTCTACGAGCAGTACTTC.

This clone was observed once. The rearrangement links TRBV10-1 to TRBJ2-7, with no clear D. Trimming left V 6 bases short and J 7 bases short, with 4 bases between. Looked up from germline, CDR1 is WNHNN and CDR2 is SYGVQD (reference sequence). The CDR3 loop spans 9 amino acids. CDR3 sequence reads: CASRPEQYF. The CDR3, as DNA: TGCGCCAGCAGACCGGAGCAGTACTTC.

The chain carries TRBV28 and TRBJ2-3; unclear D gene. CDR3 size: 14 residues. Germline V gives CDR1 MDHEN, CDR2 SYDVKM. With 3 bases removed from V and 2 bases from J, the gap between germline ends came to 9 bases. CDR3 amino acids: CASSFWTNTDTQYF. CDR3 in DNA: TGTGCCAGCAGTTTTTGGACCAACACAGATACGCAGTATTTT.

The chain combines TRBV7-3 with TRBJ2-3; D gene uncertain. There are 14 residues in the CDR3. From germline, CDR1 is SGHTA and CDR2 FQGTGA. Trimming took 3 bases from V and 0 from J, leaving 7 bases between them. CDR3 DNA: TGTGCCAGCAGCTTTGATAGTAGCACAGATACGCAGTATTTT. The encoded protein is CASSFDSSTDTQYF.

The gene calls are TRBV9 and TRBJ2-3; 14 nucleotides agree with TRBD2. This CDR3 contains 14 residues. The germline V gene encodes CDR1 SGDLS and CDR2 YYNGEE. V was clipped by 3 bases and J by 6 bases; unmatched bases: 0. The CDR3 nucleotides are TGTGCCAGCAGCGGGACTAGCGGGAGGGATACGCAGTATTTT. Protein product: CASSGTSGRDTQYF.

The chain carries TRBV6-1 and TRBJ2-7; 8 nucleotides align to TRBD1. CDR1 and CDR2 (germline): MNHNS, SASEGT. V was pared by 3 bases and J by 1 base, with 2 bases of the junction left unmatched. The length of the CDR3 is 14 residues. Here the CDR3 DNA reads TGTGCCAGCAGTGACAGACAGGGGTCCTACGAGCAGTACTTC. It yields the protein CASSDRQGSYEQYF.

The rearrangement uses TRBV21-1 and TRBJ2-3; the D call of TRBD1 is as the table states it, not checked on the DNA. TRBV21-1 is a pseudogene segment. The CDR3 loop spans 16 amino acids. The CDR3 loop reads CASSARQGASTDTQYF. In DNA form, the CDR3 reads TGTGCCAGCAGCGCGAGACAGGGGGCGAGCACAGATACGCAGTATTTT.

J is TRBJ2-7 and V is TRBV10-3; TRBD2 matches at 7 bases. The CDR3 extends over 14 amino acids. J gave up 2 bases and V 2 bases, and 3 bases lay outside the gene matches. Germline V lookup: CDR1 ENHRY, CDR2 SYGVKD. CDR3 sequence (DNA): TGTGCCATCAGTGAGGGGGAGGGGCCCTACGAGCAGTACTTC. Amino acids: CAISEGEGPYEQYF.

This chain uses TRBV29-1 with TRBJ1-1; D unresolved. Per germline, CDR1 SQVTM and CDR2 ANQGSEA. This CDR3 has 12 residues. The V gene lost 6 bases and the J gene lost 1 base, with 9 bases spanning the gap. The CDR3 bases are TGCAGCGTAGGTGAGCGGAACACTGAAGCTTTCTTT. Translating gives CSVGERNTEAFF.

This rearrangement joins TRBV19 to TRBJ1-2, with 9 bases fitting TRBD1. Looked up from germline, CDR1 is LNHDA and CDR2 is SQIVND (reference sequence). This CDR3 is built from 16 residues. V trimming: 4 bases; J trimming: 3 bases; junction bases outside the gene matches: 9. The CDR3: CASSTVTGGWDYGYTF. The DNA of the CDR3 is TGTGCCAGTAGTACCGTTACAGGGGGCTGGGACTATGGCTACACCTTC.

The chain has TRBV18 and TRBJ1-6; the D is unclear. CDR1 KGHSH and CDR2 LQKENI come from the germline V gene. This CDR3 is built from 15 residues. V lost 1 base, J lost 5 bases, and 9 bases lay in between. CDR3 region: CASSPQVGNNSPLHF. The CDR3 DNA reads TGTGCCAGCTCACCACAGGTCGGAAATAATTCACCCCTCCACTTT. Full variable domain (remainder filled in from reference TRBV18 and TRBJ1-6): NAGVMQNPRHLVRRRGQEARLRCSPMKGHSHVYWYRQLPEEGLKFMVYLQKENIIDESGMPKERFSAEFPKEGPSILRIQQVVRGDSAAYFCASSPQVGNNSPLHFGNGTRLTVT.

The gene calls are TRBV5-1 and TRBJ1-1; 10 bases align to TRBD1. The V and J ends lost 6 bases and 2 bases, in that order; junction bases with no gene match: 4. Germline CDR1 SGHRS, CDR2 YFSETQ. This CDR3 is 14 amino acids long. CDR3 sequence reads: CASTGQGGNTEAFF. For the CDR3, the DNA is TGCGCCAGCACCGGACAGGGGGGCAACACTGAAGCTTTCTTT.

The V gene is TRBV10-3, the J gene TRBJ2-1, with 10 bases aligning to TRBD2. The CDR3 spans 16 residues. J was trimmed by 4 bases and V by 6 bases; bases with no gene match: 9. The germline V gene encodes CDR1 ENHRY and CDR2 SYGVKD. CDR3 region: CAIRPLTSGSYNEQFF. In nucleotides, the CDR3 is TGTGCCATCAGGCCGCTGACTAGCGGGTCTTACAATGAGCAGTTCTTC.

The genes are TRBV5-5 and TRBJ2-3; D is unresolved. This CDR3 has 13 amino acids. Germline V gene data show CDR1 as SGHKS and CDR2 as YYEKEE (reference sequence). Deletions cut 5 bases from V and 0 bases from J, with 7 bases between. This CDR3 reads CASRIFSTDTQYF. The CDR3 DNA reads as TGTGCCAGCAGAATCTTCAGCACAGATACGCAGTATTTT.

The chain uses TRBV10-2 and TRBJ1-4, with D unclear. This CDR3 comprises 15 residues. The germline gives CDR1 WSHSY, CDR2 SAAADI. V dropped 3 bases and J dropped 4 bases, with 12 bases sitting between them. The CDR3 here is CASSEGNGGNEKLFF. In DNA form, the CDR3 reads TGCGCCAGCAGTGAAGGAAACGGTGGTAATGAAAAACTGTTTTTT.

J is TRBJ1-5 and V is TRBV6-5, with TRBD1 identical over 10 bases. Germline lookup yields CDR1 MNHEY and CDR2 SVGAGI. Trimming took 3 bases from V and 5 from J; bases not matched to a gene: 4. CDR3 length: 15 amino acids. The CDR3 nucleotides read TGTGCCAGCAGTTATGGGACAGGGGTGGATCAGCCCCAGCATTTT. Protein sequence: CASSYGTGVDQPQHF.

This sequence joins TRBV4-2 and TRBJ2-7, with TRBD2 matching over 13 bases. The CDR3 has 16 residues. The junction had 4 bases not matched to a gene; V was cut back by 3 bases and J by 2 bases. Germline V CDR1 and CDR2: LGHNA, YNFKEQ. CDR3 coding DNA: TGTGCCAGCAGCCAGGAACTAGCGGGAGGGCCCTACGAGCAGTACTTC. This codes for CASSQELAGGPYEQYF.

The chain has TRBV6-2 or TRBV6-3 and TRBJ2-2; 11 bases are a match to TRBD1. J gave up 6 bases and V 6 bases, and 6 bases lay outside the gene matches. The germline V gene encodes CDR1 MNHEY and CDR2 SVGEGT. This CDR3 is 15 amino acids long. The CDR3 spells CASSRGQGVSGELFF. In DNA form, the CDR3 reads TGTGCCAGCAGCCGGGGACAGGGGGTTTCCGGGGAGCTGTTTTTT.